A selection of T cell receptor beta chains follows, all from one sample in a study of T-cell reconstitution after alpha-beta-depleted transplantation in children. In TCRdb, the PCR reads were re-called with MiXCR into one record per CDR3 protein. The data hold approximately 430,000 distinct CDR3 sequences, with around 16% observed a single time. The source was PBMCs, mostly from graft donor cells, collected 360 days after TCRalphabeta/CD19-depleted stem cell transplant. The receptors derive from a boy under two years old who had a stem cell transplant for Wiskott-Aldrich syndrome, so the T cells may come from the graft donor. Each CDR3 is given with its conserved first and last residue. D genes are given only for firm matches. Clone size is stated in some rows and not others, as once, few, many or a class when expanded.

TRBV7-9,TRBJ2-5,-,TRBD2,TGTGCCAGCAGCAAAACGGGGACTAGCGGTAAAGAGACCCAGTACTTC,CASSKTGTSGKETQYF
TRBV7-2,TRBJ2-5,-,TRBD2,TGTGCCAGCAGCTTAGGGCCTAGAAGCGGGGGGGCCGGGGAGACCCAGTACTTC,CASSLGPRSGGAGETQYF
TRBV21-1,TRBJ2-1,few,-,TGTGCCAGCAGCAAATGGGCCCGCGGGAGAAAACCCCGAACGTTCTTC,CASSKWARGRKPRTFF
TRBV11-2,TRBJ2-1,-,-,TGTGCCAGCAGCCGCGCAAGACCCCTTACCTGGAAGGACAATGAGCAGTTCTTC,CASSRARPLTWKDNEQFF
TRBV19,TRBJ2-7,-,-,TGTGCCAGTAGTATTGGTGGCGTGACCTACGAGCAGTACTTC,CASSIGGVTYEQYF
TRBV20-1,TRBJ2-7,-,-,TGCAGTGCTAGAGACCCGGGCCTGGACGAGCAGTACTTC,CSARDPGLDEQYF
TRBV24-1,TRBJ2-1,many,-,TGTGCCACCAGTGGCCCCAGGGTCCATGAGCAGTTCTTC,CATSGPRVHEQFF
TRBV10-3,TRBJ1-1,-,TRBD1,TGTGCCATCAGTACGACAGGGGGGAACACTGAAGCTTTCTTT,CAISTTGGNTEAFF
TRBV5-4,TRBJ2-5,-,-,TGTGCCAGCAGCTTCGGGGGCTTCCAAGAGACCCAGTACTTC,CASSFGGFQETQYF
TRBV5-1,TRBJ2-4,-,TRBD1,TGCGCCAGCAGCTTGGGCTACCCGGGACAGGGCAACATTCAGTACTTC,CASSLGYPGQGNIQYF
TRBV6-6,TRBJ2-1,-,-,TGTGCCAGCGAGGCTAGGTACAATGAGCAGTTCTTC,CASEARYNEQFF
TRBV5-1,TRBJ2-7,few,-,TGCGCCAGCAGCCGCGACCCTATAGGGGAGCAGTACTTC,CASSRDPIGEQYF
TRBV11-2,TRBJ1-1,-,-,TGTGCCAGCAGCTCTAGGACCGGGACAAACACTGAAGCTTTCTTT,CASSSRTGTNTEAFF
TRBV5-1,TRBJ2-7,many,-,TGTGCCAGCAGCTTGGCGGGCTCCTACGAGCAGTACTTC,CASSLAGSYEQYF
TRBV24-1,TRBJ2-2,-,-,TGTGCCACCAGTGACACTAGTACGAACACCGGGGAGCTGTTTTTT,CATSDTSTNTGELFF
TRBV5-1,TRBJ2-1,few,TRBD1,TGCGCCAGCACTCGGGACAGTTTGGACTACAATGAGCAGTTCTTC,CASTRDSLDYNEQFF
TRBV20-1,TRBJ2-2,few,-,TGCAGTGCCCCGAACACCGGGGAGCTGTTTTTT,CSAPNTGELFF
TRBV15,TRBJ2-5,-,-,TGTGCCACCAGCATCAGCGGAAGTCCCCCCGGGGAGACCCAGTACTTC,CATSISGSPPGETQYF
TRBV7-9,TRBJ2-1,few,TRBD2,TGTGCCAGCAGCTCCGCCATAGCGGGACCCTACAATGAGCAGTTCTTC,CASSSAIAGPYNEQFF
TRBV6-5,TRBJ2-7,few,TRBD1,TGTGCCAGCAGTTACCCTATGGACAGGGGGCGCCCCTACGAGCAGTACTTC,CASSYPMDRGRPYEQYF
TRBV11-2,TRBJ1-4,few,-,TGTGCCAGCAGCTTAGCCGGGACTAATGAAAAACTGTTTTTT,CASSLAGTNEKLFF
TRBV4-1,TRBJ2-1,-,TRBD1,TGCGCCAGCAGCCAACGGGACAGACCCAATGAGCAGTTCTTC,CASSQRDRPNEQFF
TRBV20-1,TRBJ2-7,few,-,TGCAGTGCTGCCCGAGACTCGCCCTACGAGCAGTACTTC,CSAARDSPYEQYF